This T cell receptor (beta chain) emerged from a study of shared clonotypes between healthy human individuals. Roughly 27,000 T cell genomes, or 250 to 300 ng DNA, went into replicate PCRs of unsorted PBMC. TCRdb's table, derived via immunoSEQ multiplex PCR, lists solely in-frame clones and lacks some. The repertoire has 450,000 to 600,000 clones, 75% to 85% of them found once; the top ten carry 10% to 15%. Looked up from germline, CDR1 is SGHAT and CDR2 is FQNNGV. Trimming removed 4 bases from V and 7 bases from J; junction bases left unmatched: 5. The CDR3 runs 14 residues. Participating donors were healthy, HIV-negative adults free of recent acute infections or vaccinations.

The sequenced sample consisted of PBMCs. This chain connects TRBV11-2 to TRBJ2-7, with 12 bases aligning to TRBD2. The sequence came from a woman between 40 and 55 years old in good health. Some clones in this sample may be carry-over from other donors' samples. The CDR3 DNA reads TGTGCCAGCAGCTCACTAGCGGGAGGTGGTGAGCAGTACTTC. Translated: CASSSLAGGGEQYF.